These T cell receptor beta chains were read from a single sample in a study of response to subunit inactivated influenza vaccine. Using its own MiXCR run on the RT-PCR reads, TCRdb lists one record per CDR3 protein. Of 150,000 to 200,000 distinct CDR3 sequences in the sample, 10% to 15% were seen once. These data were likewise used in another study, on T cells expressing NK-cell markers.

This specimen was CD8+ T cells sorted from PBMCs, taken 12 days after vaccination. All receptors come from a man aged 45-65 years who received an inactivated influenza vaccine. Both conserved end residues are part of each CDR3. The D gene is left open where the match is weak. Clone size, where shown, is once, few, many, or a class for clones that have expanded.

J gene: TRBJ2-2
clone size: NA
V gene: TRBV27
D gene: NA
CDR3 DNA: TGTGCCAGCAGTTTATTGGCCACCACCGGGGAGCTGTTTTTT
CDR3 protein: CASSLLATTGELFF

J gene: TRBJ1-1
clone size: few
V gene: TRBV20-1
D gene: NA
CDR3 DNA: TGCAGTGCTAGAGATCTTGGCATGAACACTGAAGCTTTCTTT
CDR3 protein: CSARDLGMNTEAFF

J gene: TRBJ1-5
clone size: NA
V gene: TRBV5-5
D gene: NA
CDR3 DNA: TGTGCCAGCAGCCTATGGGACGGTAGCAATCAGCCCCAGCATTTT
CDR3 protein: CASSLWDGSNQPQHF

J gene: TRBJ2-5
clone size: NA
V gene: TRBV9
D gene: NA
CDR3 DNA: TGTGCCAGCACCACAGGGTATGTCGGAGAGACCCAGTACTTC
CDR3 protein: CASTTGYVGETQYF

J gene: TRBJ2-3
clone size: few
V gene: TRBV20-1
D gene: NA
CDR3 DNA: TGCAGTGCCCCGCAGGTGGGGGAGAGCACAGATACGCAGTATTTT
CDR3 protein: CSAPQVGESTDTQYF

J gene: TRBJ2-1
clone size: few
V gene: TRBV4-1
D gene: TRBD2
CDR3 DNA: TGCGCCAGCAGCTCTCTGGGACTAGCGGGAGTTGAGCAGTTCTTC
CDR3 protein: CASSSLGLAGVEQFF

J gene: TRBJ2-7
clone size: few
V gene: TRBV6-1
D gene: TRBD2
CDR3 DNA: TGTGCCAGCATTGGTATAGCGGGGGACTCCTACGAGCAGTACTTC
CDR3 protein: CASIGIAGDSYEQYF

J gene: TRBJ2-7
clone size: many
V gene: TRBV9
D gene: TRBD1
CDR3 DNA: TGTGCCAGCAGCGGACAGGGTTCCTACGAGCAGTACTTC
CDR3 protein: CASSGQGSYEQYF

J gene: TRBJ1-5
clone size: NA
V gene: TRBV4-1
D gene: NA
CDR3 DNA: TGCGCCAGCAGCCCATCAGCCGGGGGGGCAGGCAATCAGCCCCAGCATTTT
CDR3 protein: CASSPSAGGAGNQPQHF

J gene: TRBJ2-2
clone size: NA
V gene: TRBV10-1
D gene: NA
CDR3 DNA: TGCGCCAGCAGTGAGTCTATCGGGGCCGGGGAGCTGTTTTTT
CDR3 protein: CASSESIGAGELFF

J gene: TRBJ1-1
clone size: few
V gene: TRBV7-3
D gene: TRBD1
CDR3 DNA: TGTGCCAGCAGCTTCGGACAGGGGACAGAAGCTTTCTTT
CDR3 protein: CASSFGQGTEAFF

J gene: TRBJ2-2
clone size: NA
V gene: TRBV29-1
D gene: NA
CDR3 DNA: TGCAGCGTTGAAGGGGCGCGGGACGGTGATACCGGGGAGCTGTTTTTT
CDR3 protein: CSVEGARDGDTGELFF

J gene: TRBJ2-1
clone size: few
V gene: TRBV7-9
D gene: TRBD2
CDR3 DNA: TGTGCCAGCAGCCACCCCTGGGCGGGAGATTTCAATGAGCAGTTCTTC
CDR3 protein: CASSHPWAGDFNEQFF

J gene: TRBJ1-1
clone size: few
V gene: TRBV7-9
D gene: NA
CDR3 DNA: TGTGCCAGCAGATCGGGACGGACCCTAAGGACTGAAGCTTTCTTT
CDR3 protein: CASRSGRTLRTEAFF

J gene: TRBJ2-7
clone size: few
V gene: TRBV7-8
D gene: TRBD2
CDR3 DNA: TGTGCCAGCAGCTTAGCCAGCGGGAGGTTGTACTTC
CDR3 protein: CASSLASGRLYF

J gene: TRBJ2-5
clone size: few
V gene: TRBV28
D gene: NA
CDR3 DNA: TGTGCCAGCAGTTTACGGGACGTCCAAGAGACCCAGTACTTC
CDR3 protein: CASSLRDVQETQYF

J gene: TRBJ1-2
clone size: NA
V gene: TRBV6-1
D gene: TRBD1
CDR3 DNA: TGTGCCAGCAGCATGGGACAGATCTATGGCTACACCTTC
CDR3 protein: CASSMGQIYGYTF

J gene: TRBJ2-1
clone size: NA
V gene: TRBV7-8
D gene: TRBD2
CDR3 DNA: TGTGCCAGCAGCTCCCGGGAGGCGGGAGACTACAATGAGCAGTTCTTC
CDR3 protein: CASSSREAGDYNEQFF

J gene: TRBJ2-2
clone size: few
V gene: TRBV6-5
D gene: TRBD1
CDR3 DNA: TGTGCCAGCAGTTTTAGGCACAGGGGAACCGGGGAGCTGTTTTTT
CDR3 protein: CASSFRHRGTGELFF

J gene: TRBJ2-1
clone size: NA
V gene: TRBV9
D gene: NA
CDR3 DNA: TGTGCCAGCAGCGTAGTTACAGACAATGAGCAGTTCTTC
CDR3 protein: CASSVVTDNEQFF

J gene: TRBJ2-2
clone size: NA
V gene: TRBV12-3/TRBV12-4
D gene: TRBD1
CDR3 DNA: TGTGCCAGCAGCCCAGGGGGCCGGGTCGGGACCGGGGAGCTGTTTTTT
CDR3 protein: CASSPGGRVGTGELFF

J gene: TRBJ1-2
clone size: few
V gene: TRBV27
D gene: TRBD1
CDR3 DNA: TGTGCCAGCAGTTTCGGTTTGGGACAGGGTCTCGATGGCTACACCTTC
CDR3 protein: CASSFGLGQGLDGYTF

J gene: TRBJ2-2
clone size: few
V gene: TRBV7-8
D gene: TRBD2
CDR3 DNA: TGTGCCAGCAGCTTAGTTCATAGCGGGAGCCCTAACACCGGGGAGCTGTTTTTT
CDR3 protein: CASSLVHSGSPNTGELFF

J gene: TRBJ2-3
clone size: few
V gene: TRBV5-6
D gene: NA
CDR3 DNA: TGTGCCAGCCATCTGACCCCAGATACGCAGTATTTT
CDR3 protein: CASHLTPDTQYF

J gene: TRBJ2-2
clone size: NA
V gene: TRBV6-5
D gene: NA
CDR3 DNA: TGTGCCAGCAGTTACTCTCACAGAGATTACACGAACACCGGGGAGCTGTTTTTT
CDR3 protein: CASSYSHRDYTNTGELFF

J gene: TRBJ2-7
clone size: few
V gene: TRBV6-2/TRBV6-3
D gene: TRBD2
CDR3 DNA: TGTGCCACCACGGGACTAGCGGCCTACGAGCAGTACTTC
CDR3 protein: CATTGLAAYEQYF

J gene: TRBJ2-7
clone size: few
V gene: TRBV2
D gene: NA
CDR3 DNA: TGTGCCAGCAGTCCGGGTCCCCCCGGTTACGAGCAGTACTTC
CDR3 protein: CASSPGPPGYEQYF

J gene: TRBJ2-7
clone size: NA
V gene: TRBV6-1
D gene: NA
CDR3 DNA: TGTGCCAGCAGCCATCGCTTCACAGTCTACGAGCAGTACTTC
CDR3 protein: CASSHRFTVYEQYF

J gene: TRBJ2-5
clone size: NA
V gene: TRBV25-1
D gene: NA
CDR3 DNA: TGTGCCAGCAGTGAATTAGGGGCGGGGGAGACCCAGTACTTC
CDR3 protein: CASSELGAGETQYF

J gene: TRBJ2-1
clone size: many
V gene: TRBV4-3
D gene: TRBD1
CDR3 DNA: TGCGCCAGCAGCCAAAACAGGGGCTCCTACAATGAGCAGTTCTTC
CDR3 protein: CASSQNRGSYNEQFF

J gene: TRBJ2-7
clone size: NA
V gene: TRBV28
D gene: TRBD1
CDR3 DNA: TGTGCCAGCAGTCCCAGACAGGGTCAGGCCTACGAGCAGTACTTC
CDR3 protein: CASSPRQGQAYEQYF